One TCR beta chain is described in this entry. Its antigen is still unknown. This sequence may be a read error, since a much larger clone differs from it by one base. The CDR3 is 14 amino acids. Losses at the gene ends were 6 bases for V and 6 bases for J; bases not matched to a gene: 7. Germline V gene sequence: CDR1 WSHSY, CDR2 SAAADI. The sample belongs to a study of CD8+CD57+ T cells in acquired aplastic anemia. Study-wide context: When averaged, DNA from sorted CD4+ and CD8+ cells came to around 3 ug. Reads per healthy sample averaged approximately 10 million (CD4+) and under 13 million (CD8+). Study outcomes and limitations: Shared by patients and controls, just under 30 CD8+ CDR3s were abundant in patients.

The study profiled TCR beta VDJ and CDR3 using genomic DNA as template. TCRdb processed the reads anew with MiXCR; each CDR3 protein has one entry. This sample yields roughly 86,000 distinct CDR3 sequences, of which over 35% are seen a single time; approximately 60% belongs to the top ten. Sequencing input: sorted CD4+, CD8+, or CD8+CD57+ T cells (not recorded which) from PBMCs. The chain employs TRBV10-2 and TRBJ2-1; 8 positions agree with TRBD2. This TCR was sampled from a human donor in good health, serving as a control. CDR3 bases: TGCGCCAGCAGCTTTGACGGACTAGCCAATGAGCAGTTCTTC. It codes for CASSFDGLANEQFF.